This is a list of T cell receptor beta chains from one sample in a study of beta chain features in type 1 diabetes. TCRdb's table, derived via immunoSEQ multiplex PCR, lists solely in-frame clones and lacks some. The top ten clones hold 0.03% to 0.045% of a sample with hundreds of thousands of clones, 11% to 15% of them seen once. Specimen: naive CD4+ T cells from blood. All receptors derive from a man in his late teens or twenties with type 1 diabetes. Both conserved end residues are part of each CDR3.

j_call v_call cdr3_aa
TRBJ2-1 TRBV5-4 CASSLEGGNYNEQFF
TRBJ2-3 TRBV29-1 CSSDPVPDTQYF
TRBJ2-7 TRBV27 CASSHRGVGNYEQYF
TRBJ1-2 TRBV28 CAVAGWLGGYTF
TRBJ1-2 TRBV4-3 CASSQGYQGFSGGYTF
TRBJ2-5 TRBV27 CASSPLTSGAYQETQYF
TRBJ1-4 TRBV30 CAWSVLSWNEKLFF
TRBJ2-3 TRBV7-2 CASSLAGVAGAGDMQYF
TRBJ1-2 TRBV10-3 CAISESRGGGYTF
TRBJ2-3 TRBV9 CASSARQGGTDTQYF
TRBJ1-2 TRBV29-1 CSVDSIGGQGRLLDGYTF
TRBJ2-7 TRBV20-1 CSARQGYEQYF
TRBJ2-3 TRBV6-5 CASGGLPNLDTQYF
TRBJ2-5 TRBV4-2 CASSQDRGPEETQYF
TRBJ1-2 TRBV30 CAWSPSPTAGYTF
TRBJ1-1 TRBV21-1 CASSEASGTLNTEAFF
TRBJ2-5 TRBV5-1 CASSWQGQETQYF
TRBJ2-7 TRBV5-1 CASSHGDRLIYEQYF
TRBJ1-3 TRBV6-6 CASSQQDSGNTIYF
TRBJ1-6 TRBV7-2 CASSLWAAVNSPLHF
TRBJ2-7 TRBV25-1 CASSEIGDSTYEQYF
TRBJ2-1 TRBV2 CASSAGGIAESYEQFF
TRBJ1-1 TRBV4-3 CASSETKAGNTEAFF
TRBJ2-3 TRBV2 CASSEGLGDTQYF
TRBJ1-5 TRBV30 CAWTEGGIGPQHF
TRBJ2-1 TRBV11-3 CASSLEPSGDSYNEQFF
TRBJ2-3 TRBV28 CASNLPGPSQTDTQYF
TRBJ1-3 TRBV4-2 CASSQALRTGTGNTIYF
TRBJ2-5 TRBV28 CASSDRTGGETQYF
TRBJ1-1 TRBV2 CASSEYMNTEAFF
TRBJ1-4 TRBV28 CASGLGANEKLFF